The 30 T cell receptor beta chains in this list originate from one sample, sequenced in a study of monozygotic twins with inflammatory bowel disease. From its re-call of the 5' RACE reads, TCRdb lists each CDR3 protein once, without DNA. Its clone listing holds more than 300,000 distinct CDR3 sequences. Sample: blood. The origin of the receptors is a human donor with ulcerative colitis or Crohn's disease, or a healthy co-twin of an affected twin (not recorded which).

The chain couples TRBV12-3 or TRBV12-4 to TRBJ2-7; the TCRdb call, TRBD2, lacks DNA for checking. The CDR3 is 15 residues long. Here the CDR3 reads CASRATSANSYEQYF.

The chain has TRBV19 and TRBJ2-7; no DNA is available, so the TRBD1 call from TCRdb remains unchecked. The CDR3 totals 14 residues. The germline gives CDR1 LNHDA, CDR2 SQIVND (reference sequence). CDR3 amino acids: CASSIRQGFYEQYF.

The chain links TRBV19 to TRBJ1-5; TCRdb calls TRBD1, which cannot be checked without DNA. CDR3 size: 11 residues. Germline lookup yields CDR1 LNHDA and CDR2 SQIVND (reference sequence). The CDR3 protein is CASSQGQPQHF.

J is TRBJ1-4 and V is TRBV5-1; TCRdb picks TRBD1, but there is no DNA to check that call. CDR1 is SGHRS, CDR2 YFSETQ, per germline. CDR3 size: 13 residues. This chain's CDR3 is CASSPPNSIKLFF.

V is TRBV27 and J is TRBJ2-1; checking the TCRdb D call of TRBD2 is not possible without DNA. The V gene's germline CDR1 is MNHEY and CDR2 SMNVEV (reference sequence). This CDR3 spans 15 amino acids. CDR3 residues: CASRRTSGAYNEQFF.

The chain has TRBV4-3 and TRBJ2-7; the TCRdb call, TRBD1, lacks DNA for checking. Per the germline V gene, CDR1 is LGHNA and CDR2 is YSLEER. The CDR3 length is 16 residues. The CDR3 reads CASSQGRGLSTYEQYF.

The chain carries TRBV28 and TRBJ2-3; there is no DNA to check the TCRdb D call of TRBD2. Germline CDR1 reads MDHEN; CDR2 reads SYDVKM. The CDR3 is 15 amino acids. CDR3 protein: CATISSGGATDTQYF.

The chain recombines TRBV11-2 with TRBJ2-2; TCRdb names TRBD1, which stays unverified in the absence of DNA. The length of the CDR3 is 16 residues. Germline values: CDR1 SGHAT, CDR2 FQNNGV. This CDR3 is CASSSGQGANTGELFF. Drawing the rest from reference TRBV11-2 and TRBJ2-2, the complete variable domain is EAGVAQSPRYKIIEKRQSVAFWCNPISGHATLYWYQQILGQGPKLLIQFQNNGVVDDSQLPKDRFSAERLKGVDSTLKIQPAKLEDSAVYLCASSSGQGANTGELFFGEGSRLTVL.

The chain recombines TRBV7-2 with TRBJ2-2; with no DNA, the TCRdb D assignment of TRBD1 cannot be verified. The CDR3 is made up of 15 amino acids. Per germline, CDR1 SGHTA and CDR2 FQGNSA. Here the CDR3 reads CASSWGVTNTGELFF.

The chain couples TRBV20-1 to TRBJ2-3; TCRdb's assignment of TRBD2 cannot be checked, as there is no DNA. Per the germline V gene, CDR1 is DFQATT and CDR2 is SNEGSKA (reference sequence). The CDR3 runs 15 residues. The CDR3 loop reads CSAPPASSLTDTQYF.

The genes are TRBV27 and TRBJ2-1; no DNA is available, so the TRBD2 call from TCRdb remains unchecked. The CDR3 covers 14 residues. Germline-derived CDR1 and CDR2 are MNHEY and SMNVEV (reference sequence). CDR3 protein: CASSLSTSYHEQFF.

J is TRBJ1-1 and V is TRBV3-1. The germline V gene has CDR1 LGHDT and CDR2 YNNKEL (reference sequence). The CDR3 loop spans 13 amino acids. CDR3 sequence: CASSQTTDGAAFF.

The chain combines TRBV4-3 with TRBJ2-7; TCRdb selects TRBD1, and the lack of DNA leaves this call unchecked. CDR3 length: 16 amino acids. Germline V gene data show CDR1 as LGHNA and CDR2 as YSLEER. The CDR3 spells CATSQGSGTGGYEQYF.

J is TRBJ1-2 and V is TRBV7-9; absent DNA, TCRdb's TRBD1 call cannot be checked. The CDR3 loop spans 16 amino acids. Germline V gives CDR1 SEHNR, CDR2 FQNEAQ (reference sequence). The CDR3 here is CASSTTWTEANYGYTF.

V gene TRBV24-1 combines with J gene TRBJ2-5; TCRdb's D gene call, TRBD1, goes unchecked for lack of DNA. The CDR3 has 15 residues. The V gene's germline CDR1 is KGHDR and CDR2 SFDVKD. The CDR3 sequence is CATSDGHALQETQYF.

The chain combines TRBV6-2 or TRBV6-3 with TRBJ1-2. Germline CDR1 reads MNHEY; CDR2 reads SVGEGT. The CDR3 extends over 11 amino acids. CDR3 region: CASSTVQGYTF.

The J gene is TRBJ1-3, the V gene TRBV12-3 or TRBV12-4. The CDR3 contains 13 residues. CDR3 residues: CASSLDRALPIYF.

This chain uses TRBV20-1 with TRBJ2-4. This CDR3 has 14 amino acids. Germline assignment: CDR1 DFQATT and CDR2 SNEGSKA (reference sequence). Here the CDR3 reads CSAERSGAKNIQYF.

The CDR3 sequence: CASSQTQGAGEKLFF. The chain combines TRBV4-2 with TRBJ1-4; TCRdb's assignment of TRBD1 cannot be checked, as there is no DNA. The CDR3 spans 15 residues. Germline CDR1 and CDR2: LGHNA and YNFKEQ.

The chain recombines TRBV6-5 with TRBJ2-3; absent DNA, TCRdb's TRBD2 call cannot be checked. Germline V lookup: CDR1 MNHEY, CDR2 SVGAGI. The CDR3 runs to 18 residues. The CDR3 here is CASSYYSPGLAGSDTQYF.

The rearrangement uses TRBV20-1 and TRBJ2-1; TCRdb's D call of TRBD2 is untestable without DNA. Germline lookup yields CDR1 DFQATT and CDR2 SNEGSKA (reference sequence). The CDR3 covers 13 residues. This CDR3 reads CSAYEGSEDEQFF.

The genes are TRBV19 and TRBJ2-7; lacking DNA, the TRBD1 call made by TCRdb goes unchecked. Germline V gene data show CDR1 as LNHDA and CDR2 as SQIVND (reference sequence). This CDR3 contains 15 residues. The CDR3 reads CASRLLGTPVYEQYF.

The V call is TRBV9, the J call TRBJ1-5; TCRdb names TRBD1, which stays unverified in the absence of DNA. The CDR3 loop spans 16 amino acids. From germline, CDR1 is SGDLS and CDR2 YYNGEE. The CDR3 loop is CASSRGQGDSSQPQHF.

The V and J genes are TRBV12-3 or TRBV12-4 and TRBJ2-3; TCRdb reports TRBD1, a call that lacks DNA to check it against. This CDR3 is built from 15 residues. CDR3 protein: CASSRGQPSTDTQYF.

The chain carries TRBV6-4 and TRBJ2-1; TCRdb gives TRBD2 as the D gene, but with no DNA this cannot be confirmed. The CDR3 runs 14 residues. Germline V CDR1 and CDR2: MRHNA, SNTAGT. This chain's CDR3 is CASRAGGRYNEQFF.

This chain connects TRBV27 to TRBJ2-7; without DNA, the TCRdb call of TRBD1 cannot be checked. The CDR3 covers 15 residues. Per the germline V gene, CDR1 is MNHEY and CDR2 is SMNVEV (reference sequence). The CDR3 loop reads CASSLRPQSSYEQYF.

The chain uses TRBV4-1 and TRBJ1-1. There are 13 residues in the CDR3. The germline CDR1 and CDR2 sequences are MGHRA and YSYEKL. The CDR3 spells CASSQVGSAEAFF.

This chain connects TRBV7-2 to TRBJ1-1; TCRdb designates TRBD1, a call that cannot be tested without DNA. This CDR3 region has 15 residues. Germline lookup yields CDR1 SGHTA and CDR2 FQGNSA. This CDR3 reads CASSLVSGAQTEAFF. Together with reference TRBV7-2 and TRBJ1-1, the CDR3 gives the full variable domain: GAGVSQSPSNKVTEKGKDVELRCDPISGHTALYWYRQSLGQGLEFLIYFQGNSAPDKSGLPSDRFSAERTGGSVSTLTIQRTQQEDSAVYLCASSLVSGAQTEAFFGQGTRLTVV.

The chain uses TRBV19 and TRBJ1-5; the TCRdb D gene call, TRBD1, has no DNA to confirm it. This CDR3 spans 17 amino acids. CDR1 and CDR2 (germline): LNHDA, SQIVND (reference sequence). The CDR3: CASSIKPTGVYNQPQHF. Looking up the rest from reference TRBV19 and TRBJ1-5 gives the full variable domain: DGGITQSPKYLFRKEGQNVTLSCEQNLNHDAMYWYRQDPGQGLRLIYYSQIVNDFQKGDIAEGYSVSREKKESFPLTVTSAQKNPTAFYLCASSIKPTGVYNQPQHFGDGTRLSIL.

This rearrangement joins TRBV12-3 or TRBV12-4 to TRBJ2-6; TCRdb designates TRBD2, a call that cannot be tested without DNA. The CDR3 is made up of 18 amino acids. CDR3 loop: CASSFFKRALSGANVLTF.